The following is a T cell receptor beta chain sequence with its context. Only in-frame clones appear in the TCRdb table, and some are missing; sequencing was by immunoSEQ multiplex PCR. The sample has 90,000 to 120,000 clones; roughly nine tenths are singletons. The data belong to a study of T cell responses to AZD1222 COVID-19 vaccine. Germline-derived CDR1 and CDR2 are SGHRS and YFSETQ. This CDR3 comprises 18 residues. With V trimmed by 0 bases and J by 1 base, 2 bases remained unmatched. The sequence was collected from an adult in good health. Sequenced material: peripheral blood, taken on day 0 of MenACWY control vaccination. The chain is built from TRBV5-1 and TRBJ2-3; 16 bases line up with TRBD2. CDR3 in DNA: TGCGCCAGCAGCTTGGAGGGACTAGCGGGGGGGCGCACAGATACGCAGTATTTT. It yields the protein CASSLEGLAGGRTDTQYF.